This TCR beta chain stems from a study of cytomegalovirus exposure and HLA in healthy donors (dated by TCRdb to 2016 to 2017). Turning to the overall study: A later analysis indicated that the 110 or so validation repertoires were generated on the platform also employed for the approximately 700 repertoires of the first cohort. The study aimed to test whether signatures of past pathogen exposure could be identified by cataloging public T cell receptors. Along with the approximately 700-subject first cohort, a separate validation cohort of some 130 different subjects was used. High-throughput TCR immunosequencing, statistical association of individual TCRs with disease status, and machine learning were combined to predict cytomegalovirus infection status.

Including the terminal cysteine and phenylalanine, the CDR3 comprises 13 residues. The read is trimmed to its CDR3 DNA, 39 bases read in frame from base 1. V gives up 0 bases and J gives up 3 bases, and the segment between their germline ends measures 6 bases. The germline V gene (reference sequence) specifies SGHNT as CDR1 and YYREEE as CDR2. Overall results and qualifications from the work: In vitro tests confirmed that three of the cytomegalovirus-associated TCR beta chains recognize cytomegalovirus antigens. All 120 or so repertoires were used to score co-occurrence in the validation cohort in a later analysis, because that analysis had no HLA typing for the cohort. According to the authors, the approach could potentially be generalized to other disease states and immunological phenotypes. Most TCR sequences were observed very rarely across donors, whereas some public TCRs were present in many individuals. A total of around 150 TCR beta chains were listed by the study as associated with cytomegalovirus. Subsequent analysis determined that TCRs grouped into clusters in the first cohort also showed a tendency toward co-occurrence across the 90 to 150 validation repertoires, and about 93% of cluster scores exceeded 0. The classifier was reported to diagnose cytomegalovirus status with high specificity and sensitivity in both the original and validation cohorts.

Libraries were made using the immunoSEQ multiplex PCR assay. The authors' analysis ran thus. A statistical classification framework was developed to diagnose cytomegalovirus status using the catalog of TCR beta chain sequences. TCRdb limited this immuneACCESS table to in-frame rearrangements with V and J called. A share of clones is missing; checked studies link under half to unresolved V genes, and the rest is unexplained. V and J calls and clone size are those listed in that table; D and trimming were worked out from the DNA. In all, the sample holds 90,000 to 110,000 clones, and about 88% of those were seen once. Of the sample, about 2% is held by the ten largest clones. The donors were included in the validation cohort of roughly 130 subjects, a group kept apart from the roughly 670-subject first cohort. Worth noting for this clone: It lacks a known antigen. Per-base qualities were not stored, and no clone one base away is much larger.

Sequenced input: PBMCs. The chain is assembled from TRBV5-4 and TRBJ2-5, with a weak D call of TRBD2 (6 bases match). The receptor was derived from a woman between 18 and 29 years old in good health and CMV-seronegative. At the DNA level, the sequence is TGTGCCAGCAGCTTGGGGGGGGAAGAGACCCAGTACTTC. Its product reads: CASSLGGEETQYF.